This paragraph covers one T cell receptor (beta chain) sequence. This clonotype was counted at least ten times. There is no known antigen for this receptor. No base quality information exists; no much larger clone differs at one position. The sample comes from a study of identical twins (TCRdb year 2016). Looking at the study overall: To test whether fetal clonotypes persist, this study deep-sequenced TCR alpha and beta repertoires from monozygotic twins, from unrelated adults of various ages, and from cord blood. To rule out contamination, the twin experiments were replicated at different times with different library preparation protocols. What the work shows at the level of the full study, not this receptor alone: Invariant T cells such as MAIT and iNKT could partly confound zero-insertion analyses, although diverse VJ usage argued against such confounding for most clonotypes. Because the same donors could not be followed over many years, the conclusions depended on cross-sectional statistical analysis. In beta out-of-frame sequences, excess twin sharing was weaker, because having fewer shared sequences lowered the signal-to-noise ratio. In monozygotic twins, out-of-frame TCR alpha sharing was systematically underestimated by recombination models, although the models agreed with sharing between unrelated individuals. Compared with coincidental sharing between unrelated individuals, out-of-frame TCR alpha sequences shared between twins showed an excess of sequences with low generation probability. Abundant cord blood beta clonotypes had fewer insertions, young adult naive repertoires showed a similar but weaker trend, and memory repertoires showed no such trend.

Library generation was performed with 5' RACE. Sequencing relied on an Illumina HiSeq 2000. A universal primer binding site was added through template switching, and the final cDNA carried a unique molecular identifier so that TCR cDNA molecules could be counted accurately. Specific primers in the conserved constant-segment region were used to synthesize first-strand cDNA for TCR alpha and beta chains. To control for contamination, every cDNA library carried two barcodes: a SMART-Mk sample barcode plus Illumina barcodes. TruSeq adapter sequences and Illumina sample barcodes were added in two successive PCR steps. The Illumina HiSeq platform was used with custom primers to sequence TCR alpha and beta cDNA libraries. The original methods were these. MiGEC processed the raw reads to extract unique molecular identifiers, while MiXCR was used to determine the CDR3 positions. For each individual, recombination models were inferred using an EM algorithm with the repgenHMM and IGoR tools. Shared clonotypes were analyzed with the tcR package in R, and sharing was normalized by the product of cloneset sizes. To study raw recombination free of thymic and clonal selection effects, out-of-frame nonproductive sequences were analyzed. Using fastp at Q25 and MiXCR, TCRdb reprocessed the public reads and kept productive beta chains. CDR3 protein sequences are deduplicated, and each keeps its most common genes and DNA. The V and J calls reflect TCRdb's pipeline rather than the authors' work. This sample has about 160,000 distinct CDR3 sequences in its table, and approximately 3.5% of those were observed once. The ten largest clones take up roughly 8% of the sample.

Cut back by 1 base and 11 bases, the V and J ends lie 12 bases apart. Including the terminal cysteine and phenylalanine, the CDR3 comprises 13 residues. Only CDR3 DNA is held: 39 bases, read in frame from base 1. Per the germline V gene (reference sequence), LGHDT is the CDR1 and YNNKEL is the CDR2. Only healthy Caucasian donors were included. Miltenyi CD45RO+ enrichment and human naive T-cell isolation kits were used to isolate memory (CD45RO+) and naive T cells from PBMC. The source of this sequence is a man in his late teens or twenties in good health. Recombination connected TRBV3-1 to TRBJ2-1; the D segment could be TRBD1, given 5 matching bases. Input material: memory T cells sorted from blood. Taken with the paper, the label for cell subset or site translates to: CD45RO+ enriched T cells. The nucleotide sequence is TGTGCCAGCAGCCAAGGCGCAGGGATGAAGCAGTTCTTC. It translates to CASSQGAGMKQFF.